The text below deals with one T cell receptor beta chain. Its antigen is still unknown. The CDR3 spans 15 residues. The V gene's germline CDR1 is SEHNR and CDR2 FQNEAQ (reference sequence). V dropped 4 bases and J dropped 5 bases, with 16 bases sitting between them. The donors, nominally healthy at sampling, likely had unrecorded immune exposures. This sample is drawn from a study of cytomegalovirus exposure and HLA in healthy donors. Study conclusions and caveats: Another analysis was done later, and it associated roughly 15,000 TCR beta sequences with HLA alleles at 0.05 false discovery rate. There was a cluster of highly shared sequence variants that was likely a sequencing artifact.

The study ran its PCR with 60 Vbeta and 13 Jbeta primers. In the original processing: In a later analysis, around 10 million of some 80 million unique beta chains occurred in at least two donors. Assay used: immunoSEQ multiplex PCR; TCRdb lists only in-frame clones, some missing. That table furnishes V, J and clone size, whereas the DNA furnished D and trimming. Here the sample spans 100,000 to 150,000 clones, around 9% being singletons. This TCR was sampled from a man between 40 and 49 years old in good health and CMV-seronegative. The rearrangement uses TRBV7-9 and TRBJ2-3; a weak D match, TRBD1 (6 bases). Sequenced: PBMCs. CDR3 protein: CASSWTELNRDTQYF. DNA of the CDR3: TGTGCCAGCAGCTGGACAGAATTGAACAGAGATACGCAGTATTTT.